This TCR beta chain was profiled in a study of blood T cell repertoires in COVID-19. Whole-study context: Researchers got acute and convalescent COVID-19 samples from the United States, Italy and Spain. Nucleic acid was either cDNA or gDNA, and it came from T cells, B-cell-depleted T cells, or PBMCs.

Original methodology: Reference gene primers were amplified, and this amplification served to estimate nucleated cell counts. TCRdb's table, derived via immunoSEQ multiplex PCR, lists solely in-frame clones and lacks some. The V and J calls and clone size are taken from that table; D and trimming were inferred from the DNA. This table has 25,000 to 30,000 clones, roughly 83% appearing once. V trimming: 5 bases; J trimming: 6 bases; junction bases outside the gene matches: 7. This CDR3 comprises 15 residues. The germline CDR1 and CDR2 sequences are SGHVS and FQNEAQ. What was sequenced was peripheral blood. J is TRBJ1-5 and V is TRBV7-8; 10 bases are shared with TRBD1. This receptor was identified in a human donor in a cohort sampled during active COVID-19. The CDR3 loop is CASSQDRGTGQPQHF. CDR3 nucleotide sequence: TGTGCCAGCAGCCAGGACAGGGGGACAGGTCAGCCCCAGCATTTT. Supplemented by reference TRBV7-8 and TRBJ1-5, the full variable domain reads GAGVSQSPRYKVAKRGQDVALRCDPISGHVSLFWYQQALGQGPEFLTYFQNEAQLDKSGLPSDRFFAERPEGSVSTLKIQRTQQEDSAVYLCASSQDRGTGQPQHFGDGTRLSIL.